The 26 T cell receptor beta chains in this list originate from one sample, sequenced in a study of CXCR3-negative and CXCR3-positive naive CD8 T cells. The libraries of TRB cDNA were constructed through 5' RACE using UMI labels. Each CDR3 protein gets one entry in TCRdb, which reprocessed the 5' RACE reads and gives no DNA. The sample totals about 38,000 distinct CDR3 sequences. The sequenced material came from memory CD8+ T cells from blood. These receptors were taken from a human donor in good health. Some clones in this sample may be carry-over from other donors' samples.

The V call is TRBV29-1, the J call TRBJ2-7; TCRdb's D call of TRBD1 is untestable without DNA. There are 11 residues in the CDR3. In germline, CDR1 is SQVTM, CDR2 ANQGSEA. The CDR3 sequence is CSGGQGTEQYF.

This sequence joins TRBV9 and TRBJ2-1; TCRdb's D call, TRBD1, is unchecked because there is no DNA. Germline assignment: CDR1 SGDLS and CDR2 YYNGEE. The CDR3 totals 13 residues. The CDR3 protein is CASSSPNGNEQFF. Combining the CDR3 with reference TRBV9 and TRBJ2-1 gives the whole variable domain DSGVTQTPKHLITATGQRVTLRCSPRSGDLSVYWYQQSLDQGLQFLIQYYNGEERAKGNILERFSAQQFPDLHSELNLSSLELGDSALYFCASSSPNGNEQFFGPGTRLTVL.

The rearrangement uses TRBV5-1 and TRBJ2-1; the TCRdb D gene call, TRBD2, has no DNA to confirm it. The CDR3 contains 15 residues. The germline gives CDR1 SGHRS, CDR2 YFSETQ. This CDR3 reads CASSLASSSGNEQFF.

This chain uses TRBV6-2 or TRBV6-3 with TRBJ2-1. The CDR3 spans 12 residues. From germline, CDR1 is MNHEY and CDR2 SVGEGT. CDR3 in amino acids: CASSDYYNEQFF.

V usage is TRBV5-6 and J usage is TRBJ2-7. Per germline, CDR1 SGHDT and CDR2 YYEEEE. This CDR3 region has 15 residues. CDR3 residues: CASSLIWGAEYEQYF.

The rearrangement links TRBV24-1 to TRBJ2-5. Germline V gives CDR1 KGHDR, CDR2 SFDVKD. CDR3 length equals 13 residues. The CDR3 sequence: CATSELRWGTQYF.

The chain recombines TRBV29-1 with TRBJ2-7; with no DNA, the TCRdb D assignment of TRBD1 cannot be verified. The CDR3 runs 13 residues. Germline CDR1 is SQVTM and CDR2 is ANQGSEA. CDR3 amino acids: CSVLSGTTYEQYF.

This chain joins TRBV6-2 or TRBV6-3 and TRBJ1-6; TCRdb outputs TRBD1, but without DNA this stays unchecked. Germline V gene lookup returns CDR1 MNHEY and CDR2 SVGEGT. CDR3 length: 13 residues. CDR3: CASSGTENSPLHF.

The genes are TRBV28 and TRBJ2-7; the TCRdb call, TRBD1, lacks DNA for checking. The CDR3 is 14 amino acids. Germline V CDR1 and CDR2: MDHEN, SYDVKM. Here the CDR3 reads CASNKWDRNYEQYF.

The J gene is TRBJ2-1, the V gene TRBV5-1. This CDR3 region has 17 residues. Germline V lookup: CDR1 SGHRS, CDR2 YFSETQ. The chain's CDR3 is CASSLGAGSYFYNEQFF.

The chain links TRBV7-7 to TRBJ2-7; the D gene TCRdb calls, TRBD1, cannot be checked with no DNA. From germline, CDR1 is SSHAT and CDR2 FNYEAQ (reference sequence). The CDR3 is 17 residues long. CDR3 sequence reads: CASSLTPGPPTPSEQYF.

The CDR3 loop is CASSYSPGQGIHEQYF. V usage is TRBV6-5 and J usage is TRBJ2-7; there is no DNA to check the TCRdb D call of TRBD1. There are 16 residues in the CDR3. Germline V gene sequence: CDR1 MNHEY, CDR2 SVGAGI.

V gene TRBV5-6 combines with J gene TRBJ2-5. Germline V gene sequence: CDR1 SGHDT, CDR2 YYEEEE. The CDR3 length is 14 residues. CDR3 amino acids: CASSLVGQQETQYF.

The chain employs TRBV21-1 and TRBJ2-7; the TCRdb call, TRBD1, lacks DNA for checking. TRBV21-1 corresponds to a pseudogene. The CDR3 length is 16 residues. The CDR3 loop reads CASSTPRQGVGYEQYF.

The chain has TRBV5-1 and TRBJ2-1; TCRdb reports TRBD2, a call that lacks DNA to check it against. Germline V gene lookup returns CDR1 SGHRS and CDR2 YFSETQ. This CDR3 is 15 amino acids long. The CDR3 loop reads CASSPSLGSYNEQFF.

This chain uses TRBV4-2 with TRBJ1-1; TCRdb picks TRBD1, but there is no DNA to check that call. This CDR3 is built from 16 residues. Germline V lookup: CDR1 LGHNA, CDR2 YNFKEQ. CDR3 region: CASSQDERGMNTEAFF.

The chain couples TRBV28 to TRBJ2-7; TCRdb reports TRBD2, a call that lacks DNA to check it against. The CDR3 sequence is 13 residues long. Germline V gene lookup returns CDR1 MDHEN and CDR2 SYDVKM. The CDR3 loop is CASRPGLPPEQYF.

The gene calls are TRBV28 and TRBJ1-1. This CDR3 region has 14 residues. Germline V CDR1 and CDR2: MDHEN, SYDVKM. CDR3 sequence: CASSLLFENTEAFF.

The gene calls are TRBV20-1 and TRBJ2-5; TCRdb designates TRBD2, a call that cannot be tested without DNA. The germline CDR1 and CDR2 sequences are DFQATT and SNEGSKA (reference sequence). The CDR3 is 17 amino acids. The CDR3 loop reads CSARVPSGRLGQETQYF.

The rearrangement uses TRBV4-3 and TRBJ2-5; the D call of TRBD2 rests on TCRdb alone, since no DNA is present to check it. Germline CDR1 is LGHNA and CDR2 is YSLEER. The CDR3 runs 17 residues. CDR3 sequence reads: CASSQGVSGDHQETQYF.

This clonotype is deemed medium-sized (0.01 to 0.1%) by its frequency. The chain is built from TRBV7-2 and TRBJ2-5; TCRdb calls TRBD2, which cannot be checked without DNA. The CDR3 totals 16 residues. Looked up from germline, CDR1 is SGHTA and CDR2 is FQGNSA. CDR3 in amino acids: CASSLLSTSILETQYF.

The gene calls are TRBV7-9 and TRBJ2-5; TCRdb outputs TRBD1, but without DNA this stays unchecked. CDR1 is SEHNR, CDR2 FQNEAQ, per germline (reference sequence). CDR3 length: 14 amino acids. The CDR3 here is CASSKDQGRETQYF.

The chain's CDR3 is CASRGSSYNEQFF. J is TRBJ2-1 and V is TRBV5-1. The germline gives CDR1 SGHRS, CDR2 YFSETQ. The CDR3 is made up of 13 amino acids.

This rearrangement joins TRBV28 to TRBJ1-5; TCRdb's assignment of TRBD1 cannot be checked, as there is no DNA. The CDR3 is made up of 14 amino acids. In germline, CDR1 is MDHEN, CDR2 SYDVKM. The chain's CDR3 is CASSSTGGDEPQHF.

The chain carries TRBV6-2 or TRBV6-3 and TRBJ2-1; TCRdb gives TRBD1 as the D gene, but with no DNA this cannot be confirmed. The CDR3 is made up of 17 amino acids. The germline V gene has CDR1 MNHEY and CDR2 SVGEGT. Here the CDR3 reads CASSYWDGQGSYNEQFF.

The gene calls are TRBV12-3 or TRBV12-4 and TRBJ2-1. The CDR3 length is 13 residues. The CDR3 protein is CASNLRSYNEQFF.